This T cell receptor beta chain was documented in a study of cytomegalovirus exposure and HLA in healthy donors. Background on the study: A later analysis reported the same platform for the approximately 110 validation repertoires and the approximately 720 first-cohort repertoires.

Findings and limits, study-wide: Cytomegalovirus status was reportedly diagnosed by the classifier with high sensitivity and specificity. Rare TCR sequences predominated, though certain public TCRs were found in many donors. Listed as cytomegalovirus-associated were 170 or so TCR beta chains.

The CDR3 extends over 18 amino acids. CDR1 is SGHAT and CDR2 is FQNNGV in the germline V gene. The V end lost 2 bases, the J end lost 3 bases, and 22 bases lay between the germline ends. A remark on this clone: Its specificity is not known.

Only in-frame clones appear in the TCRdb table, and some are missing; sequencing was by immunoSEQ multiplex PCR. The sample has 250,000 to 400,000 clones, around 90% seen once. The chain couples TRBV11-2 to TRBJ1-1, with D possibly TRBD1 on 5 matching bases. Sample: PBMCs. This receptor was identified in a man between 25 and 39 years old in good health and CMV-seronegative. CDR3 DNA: TGTGCCAGCAGCTTAATTTACTCTTATTTCGGACACGACACTGAAGCTTTCTTT. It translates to CASSLIYSYFGHDTEAFF. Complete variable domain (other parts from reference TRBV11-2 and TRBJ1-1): EAGVAQSPRYKIIEKRQSVAFWCNPISGHATLYWYQQILGQGPKLLIQFQNNGVVDDSQLPKDRFSAERLKGVDSTLKIQPAKLEDSAVYLCASSLIYSYFGHDTEAFFGQGTRLTVV.